This T cell receptor beta chain was recovered during a study of radiation and T cells in renal cell carcinoma. Time point described: blood 4 weeks post-SBRT, at nephrectomy. Treatment specified: 15 Gy SBRT to primary tumor, nephrectomy 4 weeks later. Nephrectomy followed 15 Gy stereotactic body radiation by 4 weeks. Clear cell pathology was present in this patient's renal cell carcinoma. The assay was immunoSEQ multiplex PCR, and TCRdb's table has in-frame clones only and misses some. Found here are over 60,000 clones, approximately 87% of them singletons; the top ten hold about 2.4%. This clone came up once. Its antigen is as yet unknown. Looked up from germline, CDR1 is LNHDA and CDR2 is SQIVND (reference sequence). V was clipped by 5 bases and J by 0 bases, with 11 bases between them. There are 16 residues in the CDR3. Findings of the study overall: From baseline, blood top tumor clonotypes peaked at 2 weeks post-radiation.

The V call is TRBV19, the J call TRBJ2-6, with D uncertain. This TCR was recovered from a woman aged 55-75 years with renal cell carcinoma. Sequenced material: blood, taken from a patient whose treatment included radiotherapy and nephrectomy. The CDR3 DNA reads TGTGCCAGTAGTCTGGGCCTTTTCTCTGGGGCCAACGTCCTGACTTTC. The encoded protein is CASSLGLFSGANVLTF.